Listed below are T cell receptor beta chains from one sample, sequenced in a study of blood T cell repertoires in COVID-19. Sequencing was performed with immunoSEQ multiplex PCR; in TCRdb, only in-frame clones are kept and a portion is missing. The sample has under 250,000 clones; 80% to 90% are singletons. Sequencing input: peripheral blood. The receptors shown here come from a man between 60 and 70 years old with acute or convalescent COVID-19. Each CDR3 is given with its conserved first and last residue. The order of the fields is V gene, clone size, D gene, J gene, CDR3 DNA, CDR3 protein. A D gene is named only where the DNA matches it firmly. The listing skips clone size in some rows; elsewhere it reads once, few, many or a size class.

TRBV5-4	NA	NA	TRBJ2-1	TGTGCCAGCAGCTTTAACGGAGGGAGGTCCTACAATGAGCAGTTCTTC	CASSFNGGRSYNEQFF
TRBV6-5	NA	NA	TRBJ2-2	TGTGCCAGCAGACGAGACACCGGGGAGCTGTTTTTT	CASRRDTGELFF
TRBV6-1	NA	NA	TRBJ1-5	TGTGCCAGCAGTGAAATAGGCAATCAGCCCCAGCATTTT	CASSEIGNQPQHF
TRBV30	NA	NA	TRBJ1-4	TGTGCCTGGAGGCCAGTGGGGGGAATGGCTAATGAAAAACTGTTTTTT	CAWRPVGGMANEKLFF
TRBV5-4	NA	NA	TRBJ2-5	TGTGCCAGCAGCTTGGTCTTCGGGAAAGAGACCCAGTACTTC	CASSLVFGKETQYF
TRBV19	NA	NA	TRBJ1-1	TGTGCCAGTAGTAGCACGGGGGACACTGAAGCTTTCTTT	CASSSTGDTEAFF
TRBV11-2	NA	NA	TRBJ1-5	TGTGCCAGCAGCCCCCCCGGTAGGCCCCAGCATTTT	CASSPPGRPQHF
TRBV7-2	NA	TRBD2	TRBJ2-1	TGTGCCAGCAGCCCTCGGGAGGGCCCCACTGAGCAGTTCTTC	CASSPREGPTEQFF
TRBV28	NA	NA	TRBJ1-5	TGTGCCAGCAGTGACCGGGACGGGGGAGGCAATCAGCCCCAGCATTTT	CASSDRDGGGNQPQHF
TRBV30	NA	TRBD1	TRBJ2-1	TGTGCCTGGAGTGGGACAGGGATGCCGATGGGGAGCAATGAGCAGTTCTTC	CAWSGTGMPMGSNEQFF
TRBV25-1	NA	TRBD1	TRBJ1-2	TGTGCCAGCAGTCGGACAGGGCTATATGGCTACACCTTC	CASSRTGLYGYTF
TRBV5-1	NA	TRBD1	TRBJ1-6	TGCGCCAGCAGCTTAGGGGACAGGGGCCGTTATAATTCACCCCTCCACTTT	CASSLGDRGRYNSPLHF
TRBV2	NA	NA	TRBJ2-5	TGTGCCAGCAGTGTGGGGGCCGGGCAAGAGACCCAGTACTTC	CASSVGAGQETQYF
TRBV28	NA	NA	TRBJ2-7	TGTGCCAGCAGTTTAGGGACAAGGTACGAGCAGTACTTC	CASSLGTRYEQYF
TRBV27	NA	NA	TRBJ2-7	TGTGCCAGCACTTCGGTGGGGGGCTACGAGCAGTACTTC	CASTSVGGYEQYF
TRBV18	NA	TRBD2	TRBJ2-1	TGTGCCAGCTCATCGGTAGCGGGAGGGGTTTACAATGAGCAGTTCTTC	CASSSVAGGVYNEQFF
TRBV7-3	NA	NA	TRBJ2-1	TGTGCCAGCGGCAGAGGTATAGCAAGCGAGCAGTTCTTC	CASGRGIASEQFF
TRBV5-1	NA	NA	TRBJ2-2	TGCGCCAGCAGCTTGGCCGGGGTTATCACCGGGGAGCTGTTTTTT	CASSLAGVITGELFF
TRBV7-2	NA	NA	TRBJ2-3	TGTGCCAGCAGCTCCCGGGGCGGAGGGAGGTTAGATACGCAGTATTTT	CASSSRGGGRLDTQYF
TRBV6-6	NA	TRBD1	TRBJ1-3	TGTGCCAGCAGTTACTCGGGACAGGGAGGAAACACCATATATTTT	CASSYSGQGGNTIYF
TRBV15	NA	NA	TRBJ1-1	TGTGCCACCAGCAGAGACACGGGGATGAACACTGAAGCTTTCTTT	CATSRDTGMNTEAFF
TRBV14	NA	TRBD2	TRBJ2-1	TGTGCCAGCAGCATACGTTTAGCGGGAGTTTACAATGAGCAGTTCTTC	CASSIRLAGVYNEQFF
TRBV11-2	once	NA	TRBJ2-1	TGTGCCAGCAGCCCCGGACAGTACAATGAGCAGTTCTTC	CASSPGQYNEQFF
TRBV29-1	NA	NA	TRBJ1-2	TGCAGCGTTACTGGACTGAGCTATGGCTACACCTTC	CSVTGLSYGYTF